Shown below are 18 T cell receptor beta chains from a single sample sequenced in a study of blood T cells in healthy people across ages. A sample-barcoded 5' primer and a J-beta primer mix were used in a second PCR of roughly 6 to 11 cycles. TCRdb re-called the 5' RACE reads with MiXCR, one entry per CDR3 protein. The repertoire holds some 1.4 million distinct CDR3 sequences, roughly 40% seen once, with approximately 7.9% in the top ten. Material: blood. These receptors all stem from a woman between 18 and 30 years old in good health.

The genes are TRBV7-9 and TRBJ1-2; TRBD1 might be the D (5 bases). V was clipped by 5 bases and J by 8 bases, with 21 bases between them. CDR1 is SEHNR and CDR2 is FQNEAQ in the germline V gene (reference sequence). The CDR3 is 15 residues long. The CDR3 sequence is CASSIGAGLFGGYTF. CDR3 sequence (DNA): TGTGCCAGCAGCATAGGGGCAGGGTTATTTGGCGGCTACACCTTC. Full variable domain (remainder filled in from reference TRBV7-9 and TRBJ1-2): DTGVSQNPRHKITKRGQNVTFRCDPISEHNRLYWYRQTLGQGPEFLTYFQNEAQLEKSRLLSDRFSAERPKGSFSTLEIQRTEQGDSAMYLCASSIGAGLFGGYTFGSGTRLTVV.

This chain joins TRBV27 and TRBJ2-1; D might be TRBD1 (5 bases). From germline, CDR1 is MNHEY and CDR2 SMNVEV (reference sequence). The CDR3 consists of 16 residues. Trimming left V 7 bases short and J 2 bases short, with 18 bases between. CDR3 protein: CASTLMGPAAYNEQFF. Written as DNA, the CDR3 is TGTGCCAGCACCCTAATGGGGCCGGCCGCCTACAATGAGCAGTTCTTC.

The V call is TRBV5-5, the J call TRBJ1-1; weak D call: TRBD1 (6 bases). Germline V CDR1 and CDR2: SGHKS, YYEKEE (reference sequence). V shed 2 bases and J shed 4 bases, with 21 bases lying between them. The CDR3 spans 17 residues. CDR3: CASSFLGLRGPATEAFF. CDR3 nucleotides: TGTGCCAGCAGCTTCTTAGGACTCCGGGGGCCGGCCACTGAAGCTTTCTTT.

The genes are TRBV9 and TRBJ1-5; tentatively, D is TRBD1 (5 bases). The CDR3 sequence is 15 residues long. Germline V gene data show CDR1 as SGDLS and CDR2 as YYNGEE. V was clipped by 2 bases and J by 0 bases, with 9 bases between them. The CDR3 DNA reads TGTGCCAGCAGCGTCCAGGGAGCTAGCAATCAGCCCCAGCATTTT. Its translation is CASSVQGASNQPQHF.

The CDR3 DNA reads TGCGCCAGCAGCAGACTGAGTGTCAATCCGGAAAAGAGTGAGCAGTTCTTC. Protein: CASSRLSVNPEKSEQFF. This chain links TRBV5-1 with TRBJ2-1; D ambiguous. Trimming stripped 4 bases from V and 9 bases from J, with 26 bases between. The V gene's germline CDR1 is SGHRS and CDR2 YFSETQ. The CDR3 is 17 residues long. Supplemented by reference TRBV5-1 and TRBJ2-1, the full variable domain reads KAGVTQTPRYLIKTRGQQVTLSCSPISGHRSVSWYQQTPGQGLQFLFEYFSETQRNKGNFPGRFSGRQFSNSRSEMNVSTLELGDSALYLCASSRLSVNPEKSEQFFGPGTRLTVL.

This clonotype was counted a single time. The chain recombines TRBV2 with TRBJ1-5; 10 bases are shared with TRBD1. Germline assignment: CDR1 SNHLY and CDR2 FYNNEI. The ends lost 6 bases at V and 6 bases at J; junction bases unmatched: 8. The CDR3 consists of 15 residues. The CDR3 nucleotides are TGTGCCAGCAGAGCGGACAGGGGGTTAGGTCAGCCCCAGCATTTT. It is translated as CASRADRGLGQPQHF. The whole variable domain, filled in from reference TRBV2 and TRBJ1-5, reads EPEVTQTPSHQVTQMGQEVILRCVPISNHLYFYWYRQILGQKVEFLVSFYNNEISEKSEIFDDQFSVERPDGSNFTLKIRSTKLEDSAMYFCASRADRGLGQPQHFGDGTRLSIL.

This chain links TRBV6-5 with TRBJ2-1, with no clear D. Near its end, the DNA agrees better with TRBJ2-7, so the J call may be wrong. The germline V gene encodes CDR1 MNHEY and CDR2 SVGAGI. The CDR3 consists of 15 residues. This chain's CDR3 is CASIMSLSSYNEQYF. Here the CDR3 DNA reads TGTGCCAGCATAATGTCTTTGAGCTCCTACAATGAGCAGTACTTC.

The genes are TRBV27 and TRBJ1-2; 8 positions agree with TRBD1. CDR1 MNHEY and CDR2 SMNVEV come from the germline V gene (reference sequence). V was clipped by 5 bases and J by 4 bases; unmatched bases: 9. This CDR3 spans 15 amino acids. Written as DNA, the CDR3 is TGTGCCAGCAGTCCGCGACAGGGGTCCGCCTATGGCTACACCTTC. It codes for CASSPRQGSAYGYTF.

In this sample, this clonotype turned up a few times. The V gene is TRBV27, the J gene TRBJ2-4; no firm D call. The better agreement between TRBJ2-7 and the DNA end casts doubt on the J call. Germline CDR1 is MNHEY and CDR2 is SMNVEV (reference sequence). CDR3 length: 12 residues. The CDR3 is CASSSTQYEQYF. In DNA, the CDR3 is TGTGCCAGCAGTTCCACCCAATACGAGCAGTACTTC.

The chain employs TRBV14 and TRBJ1-1; a possible D gene is TRBD1 (5 bases). V was clipped by 4 bases and J by 4 bases, with 25 bases between them. This CDR3 has 18 residues. Germline-derived CDR1 and CDR2 are SGHDN and FVKESK. DNA of the CDR3: TGTGCCAGCAGCCCCCCCCGGGGGGGATGGGGGGTGTCCACTGAAGCTTTCTTT. Its translation: CASSPPRGGWGVSTEAFF.

This clonotype was seen a few times. This rearrangement joins TRBV24-1 to TRBJ2-5; 11 bases agree with TRBD2. In germline, CDR1 is KGHDR, CDR2 SFDVKD. CDR3 length: 16 residues. Trimming took 2 bases from V and 2 from J; bases not matched to a gene: 3. CDR3 sequence reads: CATSDSRLAGQETQYF. DNA for the CDR3: TGTGCCACCAGTGATTCCCGACTAGCGGGGCAAGAGACCCAGTACTTC.

The sample holds a few counts of this clonotype. The V and J genes are TRBV29-1 and TRBJ2-7, with D possibly matching TRBD2 (5 bases). Germline CDR1 and CDR2: SQVTM and ANQGSEA. V was trimmed by 4 bases and J by 5 bases, leaving 15 bases between them. The CDR3 spans 13 residues. CDR3 in DNA: TGCAGCGTTGTCCTAGCTGCCGGCGACGAGCAGTACTTC. Translation gives CSVVLAAGDEQYF.

The chain carries TRBV10-3 and TRBJ2-7; D may be TRBD1 (6 bases). Trimming left V 6 bases short and J 0 bases short, with 18 bases between. The CDR3 sequence is 16 residues long. Germline V lookup: CDR1 ENHRY, CDR2 SYGVKD. The CDR3 loop is CAISSSDRPRSYEQYF. The CDR3 DNA sequence: TGTGCCATCAGCTCCTCCGACAGGCCCCGCTCCTACGAGCAGTACTTC.

J is TRBJ1-1 and V is TRBV5-1, with D perhaps TRBD1 (5 bases). The CDR3 sequence is 15 residues long. Deletions cut 4 bases from V and 1 base from J, with 14 bases between. Germline V gives CDR1 SGHRS, CDR2 YFSETQ. This CDR3 reads CASSRTDSPNTEAFF. DNA for the CDR3: TGCGCCAGCAGCCGAACCGACAGCCCGAACACTGAAGCTTTCTTT.

This clonotype has a handful of counts. J is TRBJ2-3 and V is TRBV5-1, with 7 bases that match TRBD2. Trimming took 4 bases from V and 0 from J; bases not matched to a gene: 8. This CDR3 region has 16 residues. Germline V lookup: CDR1 SGHRS, CDR2 YFSETQ. The CDR3 DNA reads as TGCGCCAGCAGCCCCACCCCTAGCGGTAGCACAGATACGCAGTATTTT. It codes for CASSPTPSGSTDTQYF.

This clonotype was observed many times. The rearrangement joins TRBV4-1 to TRBJ2-7; no reliable D call. The CDR3 runs to 14 residues. CDR1 and CDR2 (germline): MGHRA, YSYEKL. Trimming shortened V by 5 bases and J by 0 bases, and 11 bases separated the two germline ends. CDR3 region: CASSVDLHSYEQYF. DNA of the CDR3: TGCGCCAGCAGCGTGGACCTACACTCCTACGAGCAGTACTTC.

This clonotype came up many times. The rearrangement joins TRBV20-1 to TRBJ1-6; TRBD1 matches 7 bases. The ends lost 5 bases at V and 10 bases at J; junction bases unmatched: 11. Germline loops: CDR1 DFQATT, CDR2 SNEGSKA (reference sequence). CDR3 size: 14 residues. In DNA, the CDR3 is TGCAGTGCTGACCCGACAGGGTTCGACTCACCCCTCCACTTT. It is translated as CSADPTGFDSPLHF.

The chain couples TRBV12-3 or TRBV12-4 to TRBJ2-1, with 12 nucleotides matching TRBD2. This CDR3 region has 16 residues. V shed 3 bases, J shed 9 bases, and the junction held 9 bases outside the gene matches. The DNA for the CDR3 is TGTGCCAGCAGTTTTACTAGCGGGGGGCCAGGCGGTGAGCAGTTCTTC. Residues: CASSFTSGGPGGEQFF.